The next 12 T cell receptor beta chains were all read from a single sample in a study of cytomegalovirus exposure and HLA in healthy donors. In the PCR, 60 Vbeta and 13 Jbeta primers were used. Profiling relied on immunoSEQ multiplex PCR, and the TCRdb table lists in-frame clones only, not all of them. The sample includes 140,000 to 150,000 clones, 70% of them seen just once. Sequencing input: PBMCs. The origin of the receptors is a woman aged 55 to 70 in good health and CMV-seropositive.

This clone was seen just once. V gene TRBV5-8 combines with J gene TRBJ2-7, with 9 bases fitting TRBD1. The CDR3 loop spans 16 amino acids. The trim removed 3 bases at V and 3 bases at J, leaving 10 bases unmatched. Looked up from germline, CDR1 is SGHTS and CDR2 is YDEGEE. The CDR3 loop is CASSSGTGQGFYEQYF. CDR3 nucleotide sequence: TGTGCCAGCAGCTCCGGGACAGGGCAGGGGTTCTACGAGCAGTACTTC.

The chain is built from TRBV5-4 and TRBJ2-3; 11 bases are shared with TRBD2. After removal of 1 base from V and 3 bases from J, the junction contained 1 base not matched to a gene. This CDR3 comprises 15 residues. Germline V CDR1 and CDR2: SGHNT, YYREEE (reference sequence). This CDR3 reads CASSLTSGSTDTQYF. DNA for the CDR3: TGTGCCAGCAGCTTGACTAGCGGGAGTACAGATACGCAGTATTTT.

This clone has a handful of counts. The chain couples TRBV30 to TRBJ2-5, with unresolved D. The J call is in doubt because the DNA end fits TRBJ2-7 better. CDR1 is GTSNPN and CDR2 is SVGIG in the germline V gene (reference sequence). The CDR3 sequence is 12 residues long. The CDR3 here is CAWSYRAYEQYF. In nucleotides, the CDR3 is TGTGCCTGGAGCTACAGAGCCTACGAGCAGTACTTC.

This clone was found a few times. The chain is built from TRBV10-2 and TRBJ2-7; D uncertain. Germline V gives CDR1 WSHSY, CDR2 SAAADI. Trimming took 4 bases from V and 1 from J, leaving 8 bases between them. The CDR3 consists of 13 residues. In DNA form, the CDR3 reads TGCGCCAGCAGTGTAGGCAGGTCCTACGAGCAGTACTTC. Protein product: CASSVGRSYEQYF.

The J gene is TRBJ2-2, the V gene TRBV10-3, with TRBD2 as a possible D gene (5 bases). Per the germline V gene, CDR1 is ENHRY and CDR2 is SYGVKD. The CDR3 extends over 14 amino acids. The V end was cut by 8 bases, the J end by 3 bases, with 13 bases between. The CDR3 loop is CAIGPRRDTGELFF. DNA of the CDR3: TGTGCCATCGGGCCAAGGCGGGACACCGGGGAGCTGTTTTTT.

The CDR3 DNA reads TGTGCCAGCAGCTTAGCAGTCAGTGAGCAGTTCTTC. Protein sequence: CASSLAVSEQFF. The V gene is TRBV7-9, the J gene TRBJ2-1; D uncertain. CDR1 is SEHNR, CDR2 FQNEAQ, per germline (reference sequence). The CDR3 is made up of 12 amino acids. Deletions cut 0 bases from V and 9 bases from J, with 6 bases between.

The V gene is TRBV10-1, the J gene TRBJ1-6; 7 nucleotides align to TRBD1. Germline loops: CDR1 WNHNN, CDR2 SYGVQD (reference sequence). With V trimmed by 3 bases and J by 6 bases, 2 bases remained unmatched. This CDR3 region has 14 residues. CDR3 DNA: TGCGCCAGCAGTGAAGGACAGGTTAATTCACCCCTCCACTTT. This encodes CASSEGQVNSPLHF.

This clone was seen a few times. The chain employs TRBV5-5 and TRBJ1-1, with D perhaps TRBD1 (6 bases). The CDR3 contains 17 residues. V lost 6 bases to trimming and J lost 0 bases, with 21 bases between them. CDR1 and CDR2 from the germline V gene are SGHKS and YYEKEE (reference sequence). In DNA, the CDR3 is TGTGCCAGCACCCTTAGACAGGCGGTCCTTATGAACACTGAAGCTTTCTTT. Translating it yields CASTLRQAVLMNTEAFF.

The chain couples TRBV15 to TRBJ2-1, with a weak D call TRBD2 (5 bases). Germline V CDR1 and CDR2: LNHNV, YYDKDF (reference sequence). The V gene lost 4 bases and the J gene lost 2 bases, with 9 bases spanning the gap. This CDR3 contains 14 residues. The CDR3, as DNA: TGTGCCACCAGCACTAGCCGAGCCTACAATGAGCAGTTCTTC. This gives the protein CATSTSRAYNEQFF.

The rearrangement joins TRBV6-5 to TRBJ1-1; weak D call: TRBD1 (5 bases). V was shortened by 10 bases and J by 3 bases, with 15 bases between the two germline ends. Germline loops: CDR1 MNHEY, CDR2 SVGAGI. The CDR3 is 13 residues long. Written as DNA, the CDR3 is TGTGCCATCCAGTTTTCCAGGGACACTGAAGCTTTCTTT. It yields the protein CAIQFSRDTEAFF.

CDR3 sequence: CASRQGTGNYEQYF. Written as DNA, the CDR3 is TGCGCCAGCAGACAAGGGACAGGGAATTACGAGCAGTACTTC. The chain is built from TRBV5-1 and TRBJ2-7, with TRBD1 matching over 9 bases. V was pared by 5 bases and J by 4 bases, with 7 bases of the junction left unmatched. CDR1 is SGHRS and CDR2 is YFSETQ in the germline V gene. The CDR3 is 14 amino acids.

CDR3 region: CASWTGLSNQPQHF. The CDR3 bases are TGTGCCAGTTGGACAGGACTTAGCAATCAGCCCCAGCATTTT. This chain connects TRBV10-3 to TRBJ1-5, with TRBD1 matching over 7 bases. Per germline, CDR1 ENHRY and CDR2 SYGVKD. CDR3 length equals 14 residues. The V segment lost 10 bases and the J segment 0 bases; nucleotides outside the gene matches: 6.